This TCR beta chain derives from a study of blood T cell repertoires in COVID-19. The V gene lost 2 bases and the J gene lost 0 bases, with 14 bases spanning the gap. This CDR3 region has 16 residues. Germline V gene sequence: CDR1 GTSNPN, CDR2 SVGIG (reference sequence). As handled by the study authors: Amplification of reference gene primers provided the estimated nucleated cell counts. Using immunoSEQ multiplex PCR, the repertoire was profiled, and TCRdb retains in-frame clones only, with some absent. D and trimming were read from the DNA, whereas the V and J calls and clone size are those reported in that table. Altogether under 250,000 clones are present, about 85% being singletons, with the ten largest covering over 2.5%.

Material: peripheral blood. The clonotype comes from a man aged 45-65 years who had recovered from COVID-19. The J gene is TRBJ1-3, the V gene TRBV30, with D perhaps TRBD1 (5 bases). Written as DNA, the CDR3 is TGTGCCTGGAGTAAGCAGGGCCCCTTCTCTGGAAACACCATATATTTT. Its translation: CAWSKQGPFSGNTIYF.